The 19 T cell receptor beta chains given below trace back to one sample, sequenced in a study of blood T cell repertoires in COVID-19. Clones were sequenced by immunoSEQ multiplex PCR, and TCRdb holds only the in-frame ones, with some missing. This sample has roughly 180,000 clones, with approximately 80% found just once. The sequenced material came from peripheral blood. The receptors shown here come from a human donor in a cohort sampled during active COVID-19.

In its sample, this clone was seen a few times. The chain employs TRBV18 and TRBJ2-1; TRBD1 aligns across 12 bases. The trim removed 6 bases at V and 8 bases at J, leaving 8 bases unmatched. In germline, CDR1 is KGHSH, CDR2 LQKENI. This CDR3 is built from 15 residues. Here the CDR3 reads CASSFWGQGADEQFF. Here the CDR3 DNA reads TGTGCCAGCTCCTTCTGGGGACAGGGGGCAGATGAGCAGTTCTTC.

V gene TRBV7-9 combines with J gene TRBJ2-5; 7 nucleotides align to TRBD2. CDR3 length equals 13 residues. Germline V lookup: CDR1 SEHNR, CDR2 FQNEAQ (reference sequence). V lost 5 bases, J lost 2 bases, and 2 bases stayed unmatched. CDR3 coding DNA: TGTGCCAGCAGCCCGGGACTACAAGAGACCCAGTACTTC. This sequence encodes CASSPGLQETQYF. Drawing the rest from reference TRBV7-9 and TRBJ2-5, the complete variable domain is DTGVSQNPRHKITKRGQNVTFRCDPISEHNRLYWYRQTLGQGPEFLTYFQNEAQLEKSRLLSDRFSAERPKGSFSTLEIQRTEQGDSAMYLCASSPGLQETQYFGPGTRLLVL.

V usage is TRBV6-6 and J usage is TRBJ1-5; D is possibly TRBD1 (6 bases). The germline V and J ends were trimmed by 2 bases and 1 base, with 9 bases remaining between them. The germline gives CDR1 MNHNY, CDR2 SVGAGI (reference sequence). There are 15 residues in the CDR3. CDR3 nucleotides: TGTGCCAGCAGTTACATCGGACAGAGCAATCAGCCCCAGCATTTT. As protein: CASSYIGQSNQPQHF.

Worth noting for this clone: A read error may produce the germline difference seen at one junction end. For the CDR3, the DNA is TGTGCCAGCAATGAACTAGCGGGGGGGCTCGATACGCAGTATTTT. Protein: CASNELAGGLDTQYF. The genes are TRBV2 and TRBJ2-3, with 13 nucleotides matching TRBD2. CDR1 and CDR2 from the germline V gene are SNHLY and FYNNEI. This CDR3 is built from 15 residues.

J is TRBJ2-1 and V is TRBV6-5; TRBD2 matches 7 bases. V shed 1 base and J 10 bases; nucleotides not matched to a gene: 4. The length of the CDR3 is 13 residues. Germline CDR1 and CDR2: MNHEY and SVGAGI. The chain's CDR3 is CASSYFDGGEQFF. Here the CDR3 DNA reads TGTGCCAGCAGTTACTTCGACGGGGGGGAGCAGTTCTTC.

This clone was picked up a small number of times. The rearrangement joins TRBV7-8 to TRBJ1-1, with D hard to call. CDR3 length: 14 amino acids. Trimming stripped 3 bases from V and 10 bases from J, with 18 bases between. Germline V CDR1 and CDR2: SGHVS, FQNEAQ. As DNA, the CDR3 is TGTGCCAGCAGCTTGAGTAGAGGGTCCATGGTAGCTTTCTTT. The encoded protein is CASSLSRGSMVAFF.

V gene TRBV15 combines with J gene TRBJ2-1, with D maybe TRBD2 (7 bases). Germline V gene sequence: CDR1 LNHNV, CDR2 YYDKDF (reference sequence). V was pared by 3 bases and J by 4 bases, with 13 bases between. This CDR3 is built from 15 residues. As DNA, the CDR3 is TGTGCCACCAGCAGCGGGGGGCTTGATTACAATGAGCAGTTCTTC. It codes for CATSSGGLDYNEQFF.

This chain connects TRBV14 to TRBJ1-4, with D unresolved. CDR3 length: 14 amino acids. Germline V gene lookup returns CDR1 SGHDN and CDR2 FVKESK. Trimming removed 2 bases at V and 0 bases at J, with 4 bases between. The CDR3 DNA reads TGTGCCAGCAGCCAACTTGCAACTAATGAAAAACTGTTTTTT. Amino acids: CASSQLATNEKLFF.

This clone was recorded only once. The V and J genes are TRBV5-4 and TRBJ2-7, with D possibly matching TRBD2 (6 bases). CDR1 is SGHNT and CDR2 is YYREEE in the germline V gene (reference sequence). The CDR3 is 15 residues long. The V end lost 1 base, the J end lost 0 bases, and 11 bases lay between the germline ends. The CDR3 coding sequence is TGTGCCAGCAGCTTGCCGGCGGGGAACTCCTACGAGCAGTACTTC. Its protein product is CASSLPAGNSYEQYF.

In DNA, the CDR3 is TGTGCCAGCAGCCCCGGACTCAATTCACCCCTCCACTTT. Its translation is CASSPGLNSPLHF. This chain links TRBV7-3 with TRBJ1-6; no reliable D call. The CDR3 runs to 13 residues. The V end lost 5 bases, the J end lost 7 bases, and 9 bases lay between the germline ends. Germline values: CDR1 SGHTA, CDR2 FQGTGA.

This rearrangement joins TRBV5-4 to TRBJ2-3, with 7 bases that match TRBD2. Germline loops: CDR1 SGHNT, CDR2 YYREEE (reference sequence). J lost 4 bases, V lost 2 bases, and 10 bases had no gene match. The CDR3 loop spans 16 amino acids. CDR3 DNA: TGTGCCAGCAGCTTTGGGGCGGGGGTCCAATCAGATACGCAGTATTTT. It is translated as CASSFGAGVQSDTQYF.

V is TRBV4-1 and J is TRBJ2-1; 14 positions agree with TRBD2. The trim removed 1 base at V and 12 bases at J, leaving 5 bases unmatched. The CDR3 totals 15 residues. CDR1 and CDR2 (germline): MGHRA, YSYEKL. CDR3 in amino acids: CASSQGLAGGPGQFF. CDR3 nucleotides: TGCGCCAGCAGCCAAGGACTAGCGGGGGGGCCGGGGCAGTTCTTC.

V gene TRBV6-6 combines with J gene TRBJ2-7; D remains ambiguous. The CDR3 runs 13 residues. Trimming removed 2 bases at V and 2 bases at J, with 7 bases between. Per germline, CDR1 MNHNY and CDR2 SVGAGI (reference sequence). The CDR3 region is CASSYAQTYEQYF. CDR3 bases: TGTGCCAGCAGTTACGCCCAGACCTACGAGCAGTACTTC.

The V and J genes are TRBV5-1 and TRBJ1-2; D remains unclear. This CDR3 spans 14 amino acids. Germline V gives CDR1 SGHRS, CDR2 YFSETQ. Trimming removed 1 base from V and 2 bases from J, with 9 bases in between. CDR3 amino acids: CASSLTTSNYGYTF. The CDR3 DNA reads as TGCGCCAGCAGCTTGACCACATCGAACTATGGCTACACCTTC.

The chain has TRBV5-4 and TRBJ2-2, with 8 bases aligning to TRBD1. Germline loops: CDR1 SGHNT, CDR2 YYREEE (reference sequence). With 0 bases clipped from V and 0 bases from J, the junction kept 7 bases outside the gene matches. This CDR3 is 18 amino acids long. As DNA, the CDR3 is TGTGCCAGCAGCTTGGGCAGGGGGCATGCCGCGAACACCGGGGAGCTGTTTTTT. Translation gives CASSLGRGHAANTGELFF.

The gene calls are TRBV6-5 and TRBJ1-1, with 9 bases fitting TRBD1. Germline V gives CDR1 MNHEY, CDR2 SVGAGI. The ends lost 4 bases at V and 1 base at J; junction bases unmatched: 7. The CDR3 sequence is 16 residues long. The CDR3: CASSSRTGDANTEAFF. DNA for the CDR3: TGTGCCAGCAGTTCGCGGACAGGGGACGCGAACACTGAAGCTTTCTTT.

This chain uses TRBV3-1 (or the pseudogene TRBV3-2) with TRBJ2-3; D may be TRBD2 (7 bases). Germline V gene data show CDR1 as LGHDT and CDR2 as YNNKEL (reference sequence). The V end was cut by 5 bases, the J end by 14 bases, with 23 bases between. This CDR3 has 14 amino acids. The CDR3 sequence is CASSVQGGGFVPYF. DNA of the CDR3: TGTGCCAGCAGCGTTCAAGGCGGGGGCTTTGTGCCGTATTTT.

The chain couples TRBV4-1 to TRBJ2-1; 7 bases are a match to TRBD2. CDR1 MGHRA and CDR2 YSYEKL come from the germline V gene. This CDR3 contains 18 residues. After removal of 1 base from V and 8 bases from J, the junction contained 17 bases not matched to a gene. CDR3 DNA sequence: TGCGCCAGCAGCCAAGTCGCCAAACGGGGGGATCCGTTAGATGAGCAGTTCTTC. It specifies CASSQVAKRGDPLDEQFF.

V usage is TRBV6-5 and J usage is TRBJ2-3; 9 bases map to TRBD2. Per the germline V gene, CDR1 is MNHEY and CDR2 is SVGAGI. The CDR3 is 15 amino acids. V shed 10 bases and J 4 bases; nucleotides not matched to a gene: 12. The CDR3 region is CATGEGLASADTQYF. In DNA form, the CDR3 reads TGTGCCACCGGGGAGGGACTAGCAAGCGCAGATACGCAGTATTTT.